These 10 T cell receptor beta chains were all obtained from the same sample, sequenced in a study of blood T cell repertoires in COVID-19. Some clones are missing from TCRdb's copy, which holds only in-frame ones; the method was immunoSEQ multiplex PCR. The sample lists roughly 140,000 clones, roughly 84% occurring once. The sequenced sample consisted of peripheral blood. These receptors were taken from a man aged 55 to 70 with active or convalescent COVID-19.

This clone was seen more than once but under ten times. This chain uses TRBV2 with TRBJ1-1; D is uncertain. Germline CDR1 SNHLY, CDR2 FYNNEI. The CDR3 length is 11 residues. The ends were cut back, 8 bases at V and 0 bases at J, with 4 bases in the middle. CDR3 in amino acids: CASALNTEAFF. The CDR3 region has the DNA TGTGCCAGCGCGCTGAACACTGAAGCTTTCTTT.

The genes are TRBV5-4 and TRBJ1-2; TRBD1 matches 8 bases. V was clipped by 0 bases and J by 2 bases; unmatched bases: 3. Germline V lookup: CDR1 SGHNT, CDR2 YYREEE (reference sequence). This CDR3 has 15 amino acids. CDR3 region: CASSLGDRWNYGYTF. CDR3 coding DNA: TGTGCCAGCAGCTTGGGGGACAGGTGGAACTATGGCTACACCTTC.

V and J are TRBV6-5 and TRBJ1-5; TRBD1 might be the D (5 bases). This CDR3 spans 15 amino acids. Trimming took off 6 bases at V and 4 bases at J, with 16 bases between the two ends. Germline CDR1 reads MNHEY; CDR2 reads SVGAGI. CDR3 DNA sequence: TGTGCCAGCAGCCTGATACCGCAGGGAAATCAGCCCCAGCATTTT. The encoded protein is CASSLIPQGNQPQHF.

The chain employs TRBV7-8 and TRBJ1-3; TRBD1 might be the D (5 bases). CDR3 length equals 15 residues. Trimming removed 5 bases at V and 0 bases at J, with 11 bases between. Germline lookup yields CDR1 SGHVS and CDR2 FQNEAQ. CDR3 DNA sequence: TGTGCCAGCAGCCGGGGGGGGAGCTCTGGAAACACCATATATTTT. It yields the protein CASSRGGSSGNTIYF.

The chain carries TRBV11-3 and TRBJ1-2; 10 nucleotides align to TRBD1. Per germline, CDR1 SGHNT and CDR2 YENEEA. The J segment lost 7 bases and the V segment lost 4 bases, leaving 3 bases of the junction unmatched. This CDR3 is built from 13 residues. Written as DNA, the CDR3 is TGTGCCAGCAGCTCGGACAGGGGGATTGGCTACACCTTC. Its protein is CASSSDRGIGYTF.

Of note for this clone: One end of the junction fails to match germline, which may point to a read error. The chain employs TRBV28 and TRBJ1-1; 8 bases fit TRBD1. CDR3 length equals 14 residues. Germline loops: CDR1 MDHEN, CDR2 SYDVKM. CDR3: CASSLYRGDTEAFF. The DNA for the CDR3 is TGTGCCAGCAGCTTATACAGGGGGGACACTGAAGCTTTCTTT. Complete variable domain (other parts from reference TRBV28 and TRBJ1-1): DVKVTQSSRYLVKRTGEKVFLECVQDMDHENMFWYRQDPGLGLRLIYFSYDVKMKEKGDIPEGYSVSREKKERFSLILESASTNQTSMYLCASSLYRGDTEAFFGQGTRLTVV.

This chain joins TRBV7-9 and TRBJ2-1, with 10 bases identical to TRBD2. The CDR3 is 17 amino acids. CDR1 is SEHNR and CDR2 is FQNEAQ in the germline V gene (reference sequence). The junction had 10 bases not matched to a gene; V was cut back by 5 bases and J by 3 bases. The chain's CDR3 is CASSAPEAGGRYNEQFF. CDR3 in DNA: TGTGCCAGCAGCGCACCTGAAGCGGGGGGGCGCTACAATGAGCAGTTCTTC.

The V and J genes are TRBV19 and TRBJ2-7; 10 bases line up with TRBD1. V trimming: 5 bases; J trimming: 5 bases; junction bases outside the gene matches: 9. Germline CDR1 is LNHDA and CDR2 is SQIVND (reference sequence). This CDR3 is 15 amino acids long. This chain's CDR3 is CASSGTGTGDNEQYF. The DNA of the CDR3 is TGTGCCAGTAGTGGAACCGGGACAGGGGACAACGAGCAGTACTTC.

V usage is TRBV19 and J usage is TRBJ2-1; no clear D gene. V gave up 3 bases and J gave up 0 bases, with 9 bases separating them. CDR3 length: 15 residues. Germline loops: CDR1 LNHDA, CDR2 SQIVND (reference sequence). The CDR3 loop reads CASSIALSSYNEQFF. CDR3 nucleotides: TGTGCCAGTAGTATCGCCTTGAGCTCCTACAATGAGCAGTTCTTC. The variable domain in full, completed from reference TRBV19 and TRBJ2-1, reads DGGITQSPKYLFRKEGQNVTLSCEQNLNHDAMYWYRQDPGQGLRLIYYSQIVNDFQKGDIAEGYSVSREKKESFPLTVTSAQKNPTAFYLCASSIALSSYNEQFFGPGTRLTVL.

The J gene is TRBJ1-1, the V gene TRBV5-5; D unclear. The germline CDR1 and CDR2 sequences are SGHKS and YYEKEE (reference sequence). V dropped 0 bases and J dropped 0 bases, with 12 bases sitting between them. CDR3 size: 16 residues. The CDR3 DNA is TGTGCCAGCAGCTTGGACCTAAGCGTAATGAACACTGAAGCTTTCTTT. It is translated as CASSLDLSVMNTEAFF.